The TCR beta chain under discussion was sequenced for a study of T-cell reconstitution after alpha-beta-depleted transplantation in children. Study results and caveats: T-cell counts and diversity at one year post-transplant came mainly from newly produced T cells. Two months or so post-transplant, alpha-beta T cells reportedly derived from several hundred expanded graft clones.

The authors prepared the TCRbeta library with unique molecular identifiers. Each CDR3 protein gets one entry after TCRdb re-called the PCR reads with MiXCR. This table has some 830,000 distinct CDR3 sequences, approximately 15% appearing once. V dropped 0 bases and J dropped 8; count of bases not matched to a gene: 9. The germline gives CDR1 SQVTM, CDR2 ANQGSEA. This CDR3 is built from 15 residues. In this sample, this clonotype turned up a few times. As yet, its antigen is unknown. Specimen: PBMCs, mostly from graft donor cells, collected 360 days after TCRalphabeta/CD19-depleted stem cell transplant. V is TRBV29-1 and J is TRBJ2-4; 8 bases agree with TRBD1. The clonotype was recovered from a male patient between 10 and 17 years old who had a stem cell transplant for acute lymphoblastic leukemia, so the T cells may come from the graft donor. CDR3 residues: CSVEDRGTGGYIQYF. CDR3 nucleotides: TGCAGCGTTGAAGATCGGGGGACAGGTGGCTACATTCAGTACTTC.